These 29 T cell receptor beta chains were all obtained from the same sample, sequenced in a study of blood T cell repertoires in COVID-19. The protocol was immunoSEQ multiplex PCR, while the TCRdb copy is restricted to in-frame clones and leaves out a portion. The data hold 70,000 to 90,000 clones, with 86% observed a single time. Specimen: peripheral blood. These receptor sequences come from an elderly man with COVID-19, enrolled during active disease.

J is TRBJ2-2 and V is TRBV5-1, with D perhaps matching TRBD2 (6 bases). This CDR3 region has 15 residues. Trimming cost V 0 bases and J 8 bases, with 14 bases left between them. Germline assignment: CDR1 SGHRS and CDR2 YFSETQ. Here the CDR3 DNA reads TGCGCCAGCAGCTTGGAGGCAGGGAGGACAGGGGAGCTGTTTTTT. Amino acids: CASSLEAGRTGELFF. The variable domain in full, with the rest retrieved from reference TRBV5-1 and TRBJ2-2, is KAGVTQTPRYLIKTRGQQVTLSCSPISGHRSVSWYQQTPGQGLQFLFEYFSETQRNKGNFPGRFSGRQFSNSRSEMNVSTLELGDSALYLCASSLEAGRTGELFFGEGSRLTVL.

This chain joins TRBV6-6 and TRBJ1-2; D possibly corresponds to TRBD1 (5 bases). The CDR3 extends over 15 amino acids. Trimming left V 0 bases short and J 2 bases short, with 10 bases between. The germline gives CDR1 MNHNY, CDR2 SVGAGI (reference sequence). The DNA of the CDR3 is TGTGCCAGCAGTTACTCGGGAAGGGGCAACTATGGCTACACCTTC. Protein product: CASSYSGRGNYGYTF.

The gene calls are TRBV6-5 and TRBJ2-3; TRBD2 is a possible D gene (6 bases). CDR1 and CDR2 (germline): MNHEY, SVGAGI. V lost 6 bases, J lost 3 bases, and 13 bases lay in between. The CDR3 covers 14 residues. The CDR3 region has the DNA TGTGCCAGCAGCCGGGCGGGATTGACAGATACGCAGTATTTT. Residues: CASSRAGLTDTQYF.

The V and J genes are TRBV7-9 and TRBJ1-1; 7 bases line up with TRBD1. Looked up from germline, CDR1 is SEHNR and CDR2 is FQNEAQ (reference sequence). V lost 5 bases and J lost 3; bases outside the gene matches: 0. There are 12 residues in the CDR3. DNA for the CDR3: TGTGCCAGCAGCGGACAGGACACTGAAGCTTTCTTT. Its protein is CASSGQDTEAFF.

The chain links TRBV6-1 to TRBJ2-5; possibly TRBD1 for D (6 bases). Germline loops: CDR1 MNHNS, CDR2 SASEGT. CDR3 size: 16 residues. V shed 4 bases and J shed 1 base, with 16 bases lying between them. In nucleotides, the CDR3 is TGTGCCAGCAGTGCAGGGGTCTGGGGGACCCAAGAGACCCAGTACTTC. Its translation is CASSAGVWGTQETQYF.

This chain joins TRBV7-9 and TRBJ1-3, with no clear D. The germline gives CDR1 SEHNR, CDR2 FQNEAQ (reference sequence). Trimming stripped 5 bases from V and 0 bases from J, with 17 bases between. This CDR3 spans 17 amino acids. CDR3 region: CASSLKRATISGNTIYF. The CDR3 nucleotides are TGTGCCAGCAGCCTAAAGAGGGCCACCATCTCTGGAAACACCATATATTTT.

This clone was seen only once. The genes are TRBV19 and TRBJ1-1; a possible D gene is TRBD1 (6 bases). The CDR3 covers 15 residues. Trimming took 5 bases from V and 0 from J, leaving 13 bases between them. CDR1 and CDR2 (germline): LNHDA, SQIVND (reference sequence). The CDR3 loop reads CASSYSPGVNTEAFF. CDR3 sequence (DNA): TGTGCCAGTAGTTACTCGCCAGGGGTGAACACTGAAGCTTTCTTT. The complete variable domain, with remaining parts taken from reference TRBV19 and TRBJ1-1, reads DGGITQSPKYLFRKEGQNVTLSCEQNLNHDAMYWYRQDPGQGLRLIYYSQIVNDFQKGDIAEGYSVSREKKESFPLTVTSAQKNPTAFYLCASSYSPGVNTEAFFGQGTRLTVV.

V is TRBV6-5 and J is TRBJ1-5, with D tentatively TRBD1 (6 bases). Per germline, CDR1 MNHEY and CDR2 SVGAGI. Trimming took 8 bases from V and 7 from J, leaving 15 bases between them. The CDR3 sequence is 13 residues long. DNA for the CDR3: TGTGCCAGCCATAAGGGGGGGGAACAGCCCCAGCATTTT. It yields the protein CASHKGGEQPQHF.

The chain is built from TRBV23-1 and TRBJ2-7; 8 positions match TRBD1. TRBV23-1 qualifies as an ORF whose function is uncertain. With 4 bases clipped from V and 3 bases from J, the junction kept 8 bases outside the gene matches. This CDR3 spans 15 amino acids. CDR3 sequence (DNA): TGCGCCAGCAGTCCTCAAGACAGGGGATACTACGAGCAGTACTTC. Its translation: CASSPQDRGYYEQYF.

The chain combines TRBV7-2 with TRBJ1-5; possible D gene TRBD1, 6 bases. Germline loops: CDR1 SGHTA, CDR2 FQGNSA. V was pared by 1 base and J by 6 bases, with 13 bases between. The CDR3 has 15 amino acids. The chain's CDR3 is CASSLESTGGQPQHF. The CDR3 coding sequence is TGTGCCAGCAGCTTAGAATCGACAGGTGGTCAGCCCCAGCATTTT.

V gene TRBV2 combines with J gene TRBJ1-2; TRBD1 matches at 8 bases. CDR3 length equals 14 residues. Germline-derived CDR1 and CDR2 are SNHLY and FYNNEI. J lost 7 bases, V lost 2 bases, and 6 bases had no gene match. In DNA form, the CDR3 reads TGTGCCAGCAGTGAATGGCAGGGGGCGCGTGGCTACACCTTC. It encodes CASSEWQGARGYTF.

The chain uses TRBV18 and TRBJ1-6; D is unresolved. The V gene lost 3 bases and the J gene lost 7 bases, with 13 bases spanning the gap. Germline CDR1 KGHSH, CDR2 LQKENI. This CDR3 region has 15 residues. Here the CDR3 reads CASSPDLTVNSPLHF. The CDR3 nucleotides read TGTGCCAGCTCACCCGATCTCACGGTCAATTCACCCCTCCACTTT.

The chain uses TRBV7-3 and TRBJ2-2; D may be TRBD1 (5 bases). CDR3 length: 14 residues. Germline CDR1 and CDR2: SGHTA and FQGTGA. V was clipped by 2 bases and J by 4 bases, with 8 bases between them. The chain's CDR3 is CASSLGAVTGELFF. CDR3 DNA: TGTGCCAGCAGCTTAGGGGCTGTCACCGGGGAGCTGTTTTTT.

The chain is built from TRBV6-5 and TRBJ1-1, with D perhaps TRBD1 (5 bases). Looked up from germline, CDR1 is MNHEY and CDR2 is SVGAGI. Between the trimmed V and J ends, which lost 0 bases and 3 bases, there was a span of 11 bases. The CDR3 consists of 15 residues. CDR3 coding DNA: TGTGCCAGCAGTTACTCGACCAGGGTGGACACTGAAGCTTTCTTT. Protein product: CASSYSTRVDTEAFF.

This clone was observed once. This chain links TRBV7-9 with TRBJ1-3; TRBD1 matches 7 bases. Per the germline V gene, CDR1 is SEHNR and CDR2 is FQNEAQ (reference sequence). V lost 5 bases, J lost 0 bases, and 4 bases stayed unmatched. The CDR3 covers 15 residues. The CDR3 spells CASSRGQSSGNTIYF. For the CDR3, the DNA is TGTGCCAGCAGCCGGGGACAGAGCTCTGGAAACACCATATATTTT. Combining the CDR3 with reference TRBV7-9 and TRBJ1-3 gives the whole variable domain DTGVSQNPRHKITKRGQNVTFRCDPISEHNRLYWYRQTLGQGPEFLTYFQNEAQLEKSRLLSDRFSAERPKGSFSTLEIQRTEQGDSAMYLCASSRGQSSGNTIYFGEGSWLTVV.

Details on this clone: The junction differs from germline at one of its ends, possibly a read error. The chain employs TRBV29-1 and TRBJ2-3, with 8 bases fitting TRBD1. CDR3 length: 13 amino acids. The germline CDR1 and CDR2 sequences are SQVTM and ANQGSEA. The CDR3 spells CSAEGRGPETQYF. The CDR3 bases are TGCAGCGCCGAGGGCAGGGGGCCAGAGACGCAGTATTTT.

CDR3 residues: CASSPGTGDGEQYF. CDR3 in DNA: TGTGCCAGCTCACCAGGGACAGGGGATGGCGAGCAGTACTTC. The rearrangement uses TRBV18 and TRBJ2-7, with 10 bases identical to TRBD1. CDR3 length: 14 residues. CDR1 is KGHSH, CDR2 LQKENI, per germline. V shed 2 bases, J shed 6 bases, and the junction held 4 bases outside the gene matches.

V is TRBV5-6 and J is TRBJ2-2; D possibly corresponds to TRBD1 (5 bases). The CDR3 has 15 amino acids. Germline V gene lookup returns CDR1 SGHDT and CDR2 YYEEEE. Trimming left V 2 bases short and J 0 bases short, with 8 bases between. CDR3 in amino acids: CASSFGASNTGELFF. The DNA for the CDR3 is TGTGCCAGCAGCTTTGGGGCTTCGAACACCGGGGAGCTGTTTTTT.

This clone was seen just once. This chain links TRBV12-5 with TRBJ2-1; 9 nucleotides line up with TRBD1. CDR3 length equals 18 residues. Unmatched junction bases numbered 11, after V lost 2 bases and J lost 3 bases. CDR1 and CDR2 from the germline V gene are LGHNT and FRNRAP. This CDR3 is CASGLTPKQGALYNEQFF. CDR3 nucleotide sequence: TGTGCTAGTGGTTTGACCCCGAAACAGGGGGCTCTCTACAATGAGCAGTTCTTC.

To note about this clone: Just one base apart from a much larger clone, this may be a read error. The identical CDR3 is also encoded by other nucleotide sequences in the sample. The chain couples TRBV5-1 to TRBJ2-7, with 7 bases matching TRBD2. Per germline, CDR1 SGHRS and CDR2 YFSETQ. The CDR3 has 13 residues. After removal of 4 bases from V and 2 bases from J, the junction contained 3 bases not matched to a gene. The CDR3 DNA reads as TGCGCCAGCAGCCTCGGGGGGACCTACGAGCAGTACTTC. This translates into CASSLGGTYEQYF. The variable domain in full, completed from reference TRBV5-1 and TRBJ2-7, reads KAGVTQTPRYLIKTRGQQVTLSCSPISGHRSVSWYQQTPGQGLQFLFEYFSETQRNKGNFPGRFSGRQFSNSRSEMNVSTLELGDSALYLCASSLGGTYEQYFGPGTRLTVT.

The chain links TRBV5-1 to TRBJ2-3, with TRBD1 matching 7 bases. After removal of 4 bases from V and 4 bases from J, the junction contained 9 bases not matched to a gene. This CDR3 is built from 15 residues. Germline assignment: CDR1 SGHRS and CDR2 YFSETQ. In DNA form, the CDR3 reads TGCGCCAGCAGCCCCGGGACAGACTATTCAGATACGCAGTATTTT. This codes for CASSPGTDYSDTQYF.

The rearrangement uses TRBV7-2 and TRBJ1-1; D may be TRBD1 (5 bases). The germline gives CDR1 SGHTA, CDR2 FQGNSA. Between the trimmed V and J ends, which lost 1 base and 4 bases, there was a span of 10 bases. The CDR3 totals 14 residues. The CDR3 here is CASSLVRQGTEAFF. The CDR3 coding sequence is TGTGCCAGCAGCTTAGTAAGGCAGGGCACTGAAGCTTTCTTT. Full variable domain (rest looked up from reference TRBV7-2 and TRBJ1-1): GAGVSQSPSNKVTEKGKDVELRCDPISGHTALYWYRQSLGQGLEFLIYFQGNSAPDKSGLPSDRFSAERTGGSVSTLTIQRTQQEDSAVYLCASSLVRQGTEAFFGQGTRLTVV.

J is TRBJ1-1 and V is TRBV6-2 or TRBV6-3, with TRBD1 matching 9 bases. Looked up from germline, CDR1 is MNHEY and CDR2 is SVGEGT. Trimming at V came to 5 bases and at J to 1 base, leaving 2 bases not matched to a gene. This CDR3 contains 14 residues. The CDR3 spells CASSRDRANTEAFF. CDR3 sequence (DNA): TGTGCCAGCAGTAGGGACAGGGCGAACACTGAAGCTTTCTTT.

This chain connects TRBV4-2 to TRBJ2-7, with TRBD2 as a possible D gene (5 bases). Per germline, CDR1 LGHNA and CDR2 YNFKEQ. The CDR3 is made up of 15 amino acids. Trimming took off 1 base at V and 5 bases at J, with 15 bases between the two ends. The DNA for the CDR3 is TGTGCCAGCAGCCAAGTTGACGGGAAACTAAACGAGCAGTACTTC. It codes for CASSQVDGKLNEQYF.

This clone has only one observation. The rearrangement joins TRBV3-1 (or the pseudogene TRBV3-2) to TRBJ1-2, with 11 bases aligning to TRBD1. The V and J ends lost 4 bases and 6 bases, in that order; junction bases with no gene match: 4. The CDR3 is 14 amino acids. Germline CDR1 is LGHDT and CDR2 is YNNKEL (reference sequence). Here the CDR3 reads CASSPRTGGHGYTF. The CDR3 region has the DNA TGTGCCAGCAGCCCAAGGACAGGGGGCCATGGCTACACCTTC.

The CDR3, as DNA: TGTGCCAGCAGCCTTAACAGGGTTATGAACACTGAAGCTTTCTTT. Translating gives CASSLNRVMNTEAFF. This chain uses TRBV6-5 with TRBJ1-1; possible D gene TRBD1, 6 bases. The V end was cut by 6 bases, the J end by 0 bases, with 14 bases between. This CDR3 is built from 15 residues. Germline values: CDR1 MNHEY, CDR2 SVGAGI.

The chain is built from TRBV24-1 and TRBJ2-5, with a tentative D call TRBD2 (6 bases). The length of the CDR3 is 14 residues. The germline V gene encodes CDR1 KGHDR and CDR2 SFDVKD. Trimming took off 5 bases at V and 1 base at J, with 10 bases between the two ends. CDR3: CATSGLASQETQYF. The DNA of the CDR3 is TGTGCCACCAGTGGCCTAGCGTCCCAAGAGACCCAGTACTTC.

The V and J genes are TRBV6-1 and TRBJ1-1; the match to TRBD1 covers 9 bases. In germline, CDR1 is MNHNS, CDR2 SASEGT. The V segment lost 2 bases and the J segment 4 bases; nucleotides outside the gene matches: 2. CDR3 length: 14 amino acids. For the CDR3, the DNA is TGTGCCAGCAGTGAAAGGGGACAGGGCACTGAAGCTTTCTTT. Protein sequence: CASSERGQGTEAFF.

This chain links TRBV29-1 with TRBJ1-1; D not certain. CDR3 length: 11 amino acids. Germline V gene lookup returns CDR1 SQVTM and CDR2 ANQGSEA. The germline V and J ends were trimmed by 5 bases and 0 bases, with 4 bases remaining between them. CDR3 residues: CSVQVNTEAFF. The CDR3 nucleotides read TGCAGCGTTCAGGTGAACACTGAAGCTTTCTTT.